A selection of T cell receptor beta chains follows, all from one sample in a study of blood T cell repertoires in COVID-19. Some clones are missing from TCRdb's copy, which holds only in-frame ones; the method was immunoSEQ multiplex PCR. The sample has 80,000 to 100,000 clones, around nine tenths seen once. The source material was peripheral blood. Receptors were obtained from a man between 45 and 60 years old with acute or convalescent COVID-19. The CDR3 runs from the conserved cysteine through the conserved F or W. A D gene is named only where the DNA matches it firmly. Clone size is stated in some rows and not others, as once, few, many or a class when expanded.

V: TRBV5-1; size: .; D: TRBD1; J: TRBJ1-1; CDR3: CASSSRGQGISEAFF; DNA: TGCGCCAGCAGCTCGCGGGGACAGGGGATTTCTGAAGCTTTCTTT
V: TRBV27; size: .; D: .; J: TRBJ1-2; CDR3: CASSLSAGGNYGYTF; DNA: TGTGCCAGCAGTTTATCCGCGGGAGGTAACTATGGCTACACCTTC
V: TRBV6-4; size: .; D: .; J: TRBJ1-2; CDR3: CASSAGGTSYGYTF; DNA: TGTGCCAGCAGCGCGGGGGGGACCAGCTATGGCTACACCTTC
V: TRBV7-8; size: once; D: TRBD1; J: TRBJ1-2; CDR3: CASSLANRGPYGYTF; DNA: TGTGCCAGCAGCTTAGCAAACAGGGGCCCCTATGGCTACACCTTC
V: TRBV29-1; size: .; D: .; J: TRBJ1-2; CDR3: CSVEPRDYYGYTF; DNA: TGCAGCGTTGAACCCAGGGATTACTATGGCTACACCTTC
V: TRBV6-6; size: .; D: TRBD2; J: TRBJ2-5; CDR3: CASSSLAEQETQYF; DNA: TGTGCCAGCAGTTCTCTAGCGGAACAAGAGACCCAGTACTTC
V: TRBV7-9; size: few; D: .; J: TRBJ1-4; CDR3: CASSPGLREKLFF; DNA: TGTGCCAGCTCTCCCGGACTCCGGGAAAAACTGTTTTTT
V: TRBV29-1; size: .; D: TRBD2; J: TRBJ2-7; CDR3: CSVLAGGGEQYF; DNA: TGCAGCGTGCTAGCGGGAGGGGGCGAGCAGTACTTC
V: TRBV5-1; size: .; D: TRBD2; J: TRBJ2-7; CDR3: CASSLGIGGSYEQYF; DNA: TGCGCCAGCAGCTTGGGGATCGGCGGGAGCTACGAGCAGTACTTC
V: TRBV27; size: .; D: TRBD1; J: TRBJ1-1; CDR3: CASSFQALWGQGGEAFF; DNA: TGTGCCAGCAGTTTTCAAGCCCTTTGGGGACAGGGTGGTGAAGCTTTCTTT
V: TRBV13; size: .; D: TRBD1; J: TRBJ1-2; CDR3: CASSRQGGVVGYTF; DNA: TGTGCCAGCAGCCGTCAGGGGGGTGTGGTTGGCTACACCTTC
V: TRBV6-6; size: .; D: TRBD1; J: TRBJ1-5; CDR3: CASSYLGQGGQPQHF; DNA: TGTGCCAGCAGTTACCTGGGACAGGGTGGCCAGCCCCAGCATTTT
V: TRBV6-5; size: .; D: .; J: TRBJ1-1; CDR3: CASSTTRNTEAFF; DNA: TGTGCCAGCAGTACCACACGGAACACTGAAGCTTTCTTT
V: TRBV6-6; size: .; D: TRBD2; J: TRBJ2-1; CDR3: CASSATSGRAYNEQFF; DNA: TGTGCCAGCAGTGCCACTAGCGGGAGAGCCTACAATGAGCAGTTCTTC
V: TRBV29-1; size: .; D: TRBD1; J: TRBJ1-2; CDR3: CSVVTTGANYGYTF; DNA: TGCAGCGTCGTCACGACAGGGGCGAACTATGGCTACACCTTC
V: TRBV5-4; size: .; D: .; J: TRBJ2-3; CDR3: CASSLVVTDTQYF; DNA: TGTGCCAGCAGCTTGGTAGTCACAGATACGCAGTATTTT
V: TRBV30; size: .; D: .; J: TRBJ1-3; CDR3: CAWSSAGAHSGNTIYF; DNA: TGTGCCTGGAGTTCCGCGGGGGCCCACTCTGGAAACACCATATATTTT
V: TRBV2; size: .; D: TRBD2; J: TRBJ2-3; CDR3: CASEAGTSGRDTQYF; DNA: TGTGCCAGCGAGGCAGGGACTAGCGGGAGAGATACGCAGTATTTT
V: TRBV2; size: .; D: TRBD1; J: TRBJ2-2; CDR3: CASSESGTGNTGELFF; DNA: TGTGCCAGCAGTGAATCCGGGACAGGGAACACCGGGGAGCTGTTTTTT